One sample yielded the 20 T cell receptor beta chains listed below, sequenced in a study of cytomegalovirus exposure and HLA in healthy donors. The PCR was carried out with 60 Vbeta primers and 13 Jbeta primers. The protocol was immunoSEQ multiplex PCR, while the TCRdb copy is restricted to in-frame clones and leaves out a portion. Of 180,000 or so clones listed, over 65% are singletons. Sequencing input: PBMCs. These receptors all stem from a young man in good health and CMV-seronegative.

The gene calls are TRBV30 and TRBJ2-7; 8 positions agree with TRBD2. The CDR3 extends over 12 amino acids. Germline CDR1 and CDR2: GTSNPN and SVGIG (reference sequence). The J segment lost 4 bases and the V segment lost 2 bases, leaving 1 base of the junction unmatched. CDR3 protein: CAWSTGGYEQYF. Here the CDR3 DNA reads TGTGCCTGGAGTACGGGGGGGTACGAGCAGTACTTC. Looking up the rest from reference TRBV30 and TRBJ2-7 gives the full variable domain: SQTIHQWPATLVQPVGSPLSLECTVEGTSNPNLYWYRQAAGRGLQLLFYSVGIGQISSEVPQNLSASRPQDRQFILSSKKLLLSDSGFYLCAWSTGGYEQYFGPGTRLTVT.

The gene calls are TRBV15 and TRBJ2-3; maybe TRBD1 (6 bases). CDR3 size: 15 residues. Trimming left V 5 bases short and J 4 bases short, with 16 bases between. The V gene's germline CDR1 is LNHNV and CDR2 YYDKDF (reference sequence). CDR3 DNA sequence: TGTGCCACCAGCGGGTTGGACAGAAAGTCAGATACGCAGTATTTT. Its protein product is CATSGLDRKSDTQYF. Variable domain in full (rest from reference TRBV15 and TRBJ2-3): DAMVIQNPRYQVTQFGKPVTLSCSQTLNHNVMYWYQQKSSQAPKLLFHYYDKDFNNEADTPDNFQSRRPNTSFCFLDIRSPGLGDTAMYLCATSGLDRKSDTQYFGPGTRLTVL.

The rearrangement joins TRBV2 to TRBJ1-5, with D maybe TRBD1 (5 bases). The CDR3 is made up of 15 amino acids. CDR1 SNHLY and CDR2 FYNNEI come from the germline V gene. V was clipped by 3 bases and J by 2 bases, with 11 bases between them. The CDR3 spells CASSDRGLGNQPQHF. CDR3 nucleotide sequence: TGTGCCAGCAGTGACCGGGGGTTAGGCAATCAGCCCCAGCATTTT.

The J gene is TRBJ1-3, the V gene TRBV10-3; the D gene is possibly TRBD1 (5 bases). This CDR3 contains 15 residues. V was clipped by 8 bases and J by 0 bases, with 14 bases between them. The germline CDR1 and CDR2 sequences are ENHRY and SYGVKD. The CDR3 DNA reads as TGTGCCATCTCGGCGGGGACTAGCTCTGGAAACACCATATATTTT. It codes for CAISAGTSSGNTIYF.

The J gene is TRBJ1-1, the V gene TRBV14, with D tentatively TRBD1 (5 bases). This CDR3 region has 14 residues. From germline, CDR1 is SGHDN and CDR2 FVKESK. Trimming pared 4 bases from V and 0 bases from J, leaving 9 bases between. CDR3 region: CASSLAGMNTEAFF. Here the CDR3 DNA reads TGTGCCAGCAGCCTAGCAGGGATGAACACTGAAGCTTTCTTT.

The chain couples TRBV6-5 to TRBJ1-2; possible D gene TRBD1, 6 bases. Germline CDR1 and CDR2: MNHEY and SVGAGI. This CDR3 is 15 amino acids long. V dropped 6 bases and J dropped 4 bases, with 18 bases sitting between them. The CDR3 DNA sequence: TGTGCCAGCAGCCGATTGGGGGCAATTACCTATGGCTACACCTTC. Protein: CASSRLGAITYGYTF.

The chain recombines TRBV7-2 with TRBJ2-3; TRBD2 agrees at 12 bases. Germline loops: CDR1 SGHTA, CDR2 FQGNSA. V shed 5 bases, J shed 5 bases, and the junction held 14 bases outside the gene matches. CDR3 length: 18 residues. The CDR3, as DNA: TGTGCCAGCAGCGTTCAAACTGCTAGCGGGGGGGCCAGAGATACGCAGTATTTT. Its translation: CASSVQTASGGARDTQYF. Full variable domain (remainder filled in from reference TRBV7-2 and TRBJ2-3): GAGVSQSPSNKVTEKGKDVELRCDPISGHTALYWYRQSLGQGLEFLIYFQGNSAPDKSGLPSDRFSAERTGGSVSTLTIQRTQQEDSAVYLCASSVQTASGGARDTQYFGPGTRLTVL.

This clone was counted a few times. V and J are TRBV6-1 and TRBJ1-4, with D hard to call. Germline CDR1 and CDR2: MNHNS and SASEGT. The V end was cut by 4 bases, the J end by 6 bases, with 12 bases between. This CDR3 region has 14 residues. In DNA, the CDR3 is TGTGCCAGCAGTGGGGCGGGATGGGATGAAAAACTGTTTTTT. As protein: CASSGAGWDEKLFF.

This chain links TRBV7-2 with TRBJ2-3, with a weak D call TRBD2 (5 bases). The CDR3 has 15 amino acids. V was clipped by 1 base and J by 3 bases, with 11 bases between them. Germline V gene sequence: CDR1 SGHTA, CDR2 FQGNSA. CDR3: CASSLDGVLTDTQYF. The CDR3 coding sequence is TGTGCCAGCAGCTTAGACGGGGTCCTTACAGATACGCAGTATTTT.

The CDR3 nucleotides are TGTGCCAGCTCCGGACAGGGCGATCAGCCCCAGCATTTT. Its protein is CASSGQGDQPQHF. V usage is TRBV27 and J usage is TRBJ1-5, with 8 bases aligning to TRBD1. The CDR3 covers 13 residues. Germline lookup yields CDR1 MNHEY and CDR2 SMNVEV (reference sequence). V gave up 8 bases and J gave up 5 bases; unmatched junction bases: 5.

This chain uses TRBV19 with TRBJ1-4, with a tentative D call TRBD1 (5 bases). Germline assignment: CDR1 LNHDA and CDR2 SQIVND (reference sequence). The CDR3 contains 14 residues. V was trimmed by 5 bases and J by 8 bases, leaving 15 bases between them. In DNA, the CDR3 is TGTGCCAGTAGTGGCTGGGGCCGGCGGGAAAAACTGTTTTTT. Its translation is CASSGWGRREKLFF.

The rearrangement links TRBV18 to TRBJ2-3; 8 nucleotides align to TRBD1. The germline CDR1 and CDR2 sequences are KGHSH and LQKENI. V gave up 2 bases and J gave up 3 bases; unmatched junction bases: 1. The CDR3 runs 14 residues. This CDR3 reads CASSPWTGTDTQYF. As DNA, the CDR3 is TGTGCCAGCTCACCATGGACAGGGACAGATACGCAGTATTTT.

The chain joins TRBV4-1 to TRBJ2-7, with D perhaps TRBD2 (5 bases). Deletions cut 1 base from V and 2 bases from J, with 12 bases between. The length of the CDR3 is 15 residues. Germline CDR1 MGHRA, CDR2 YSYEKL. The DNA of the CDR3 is TGCGCCAGCAGCCAAGGTTCAGATAGCGCCTACGAGCAGTACTTC. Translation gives CASSQGSDSAYEQYF.

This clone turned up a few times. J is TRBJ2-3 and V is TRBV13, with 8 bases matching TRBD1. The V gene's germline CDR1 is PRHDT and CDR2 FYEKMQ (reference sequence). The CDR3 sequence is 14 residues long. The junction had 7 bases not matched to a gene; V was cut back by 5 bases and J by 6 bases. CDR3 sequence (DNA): TGTGCCAGCAGCGAGACAGGGGTAGCGGATACGCAGTATTTT. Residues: CASSETGVADTQYF.

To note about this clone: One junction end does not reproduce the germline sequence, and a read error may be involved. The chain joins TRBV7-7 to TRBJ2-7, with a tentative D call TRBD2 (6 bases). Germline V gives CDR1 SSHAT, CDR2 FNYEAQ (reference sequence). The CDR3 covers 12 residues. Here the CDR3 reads CASSPSAYEQYF. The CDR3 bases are TGTGCTAGCAGCCCTAGCGCCTACGAGCAGTACTTC.

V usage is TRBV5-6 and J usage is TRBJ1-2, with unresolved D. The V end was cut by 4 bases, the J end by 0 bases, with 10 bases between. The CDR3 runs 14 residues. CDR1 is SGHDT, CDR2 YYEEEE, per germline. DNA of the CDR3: TGTGCCAGCAGCCGACGGGGAGCTAACTATGGCTACACCTTC. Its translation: CASSRRGANYGYTF.

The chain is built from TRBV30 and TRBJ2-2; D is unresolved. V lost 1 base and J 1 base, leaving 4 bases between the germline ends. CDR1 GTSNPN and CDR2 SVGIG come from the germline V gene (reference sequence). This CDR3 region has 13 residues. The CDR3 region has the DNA TGTGCCTGGAGTGGCAGGAACACCGGGGAGCTGTTTTTT. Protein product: CAWSGRNTGELFF.

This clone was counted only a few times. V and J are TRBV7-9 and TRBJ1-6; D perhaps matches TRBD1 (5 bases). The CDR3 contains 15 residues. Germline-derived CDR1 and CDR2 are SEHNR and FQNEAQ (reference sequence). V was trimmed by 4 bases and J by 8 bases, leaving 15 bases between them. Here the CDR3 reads CASSSGGEHDSPLHF. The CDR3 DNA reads TGTGCCAGCAGCTCGGGGGGGGAACATGATTCACCCCTCCACTTT.

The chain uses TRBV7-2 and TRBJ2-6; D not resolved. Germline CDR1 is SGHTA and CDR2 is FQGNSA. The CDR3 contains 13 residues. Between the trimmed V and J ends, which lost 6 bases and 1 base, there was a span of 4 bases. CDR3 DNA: TGTGCCAGCAGAACTTCTGGGGCCAACGTCCTGACTTTC. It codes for CASRTSGANVLTF.

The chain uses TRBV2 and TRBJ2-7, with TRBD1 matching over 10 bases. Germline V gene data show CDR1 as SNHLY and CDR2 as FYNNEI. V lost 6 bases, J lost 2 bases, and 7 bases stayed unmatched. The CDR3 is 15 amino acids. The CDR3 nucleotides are TGTGCCAGCAGGGCAGACAGGGGGCTGGCCTACGAGCAGTACTTC. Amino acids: CASRADRGLAYEQYF.